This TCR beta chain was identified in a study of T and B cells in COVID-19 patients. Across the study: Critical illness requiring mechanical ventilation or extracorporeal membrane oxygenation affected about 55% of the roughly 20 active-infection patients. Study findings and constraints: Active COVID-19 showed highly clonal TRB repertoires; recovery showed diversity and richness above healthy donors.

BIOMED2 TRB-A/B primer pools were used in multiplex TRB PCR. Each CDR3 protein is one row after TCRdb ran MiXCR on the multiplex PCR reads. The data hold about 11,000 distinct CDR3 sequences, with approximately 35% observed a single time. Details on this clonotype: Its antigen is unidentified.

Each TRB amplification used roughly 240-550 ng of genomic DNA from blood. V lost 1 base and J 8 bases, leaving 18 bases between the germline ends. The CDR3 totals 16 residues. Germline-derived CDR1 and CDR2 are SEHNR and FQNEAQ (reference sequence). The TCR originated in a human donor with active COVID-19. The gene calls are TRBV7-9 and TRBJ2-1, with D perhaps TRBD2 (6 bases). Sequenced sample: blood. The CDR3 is CASSLGGVNDVDEQFF. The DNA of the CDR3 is TGTGCCAGCAGCTTAGGGGGGGTGAATGATGTCGATGAGCAGTTCTTC. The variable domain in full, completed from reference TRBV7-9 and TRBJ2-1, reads DTGVSQNPRHKITKRGQNVTFRCDPISEHNRLYWYRQTLGQGPEFLTYFQNEAQLEKSRLLSDRFSAERPKGSFSTLEIQRTEQGDSAMYLCASSLGGVNDVDEQFFGPGTRLTVL.